The sequence of this TCR beta chain was determined in a study of human T cells and chemical hapten exposure. For the library, individual cDNA molecules each received unique molecular identifiers. In TCRdb, the RACE reads were re-called with MiXCR into one record per CDR3 protein. The sample lists about 180,000 distinct CDR3 sequences, 25% to 35% occurring once. In its sample, this clonotype was seen many times. Between the trimmed V and J ends, which lost 2 bases and 4 bases, there was a span of 8 bases. From germline, CDR1 is MDHEN and CDR2 SYDVKM. This CDR3 is built from 13 residues. This sample's time point: pre-sensitization, week 0. Indicated treatment: therapeutic diphenylcyclopropenone sensitization with weekly scalp DPC.

The J gene is TRBJ1-2, the V gene TRBV28, with a tentative D call TRBD1 (6 bases). The clonotype originates from a woman aged 25 to 39 with alopecia areata. Some clones in this sample may be carry-over from other donors' samples. The specimen comprised whole blood, sampled in connection with sensitization to the hapten diphenylcyclopropenone (DPC). This CDR3 reads CASSLDRSYGYTF. The CDR3 DNA sequence: TGTGCCAGCAGTTTAGACAGGTCCTATGGCTACACCTTC.